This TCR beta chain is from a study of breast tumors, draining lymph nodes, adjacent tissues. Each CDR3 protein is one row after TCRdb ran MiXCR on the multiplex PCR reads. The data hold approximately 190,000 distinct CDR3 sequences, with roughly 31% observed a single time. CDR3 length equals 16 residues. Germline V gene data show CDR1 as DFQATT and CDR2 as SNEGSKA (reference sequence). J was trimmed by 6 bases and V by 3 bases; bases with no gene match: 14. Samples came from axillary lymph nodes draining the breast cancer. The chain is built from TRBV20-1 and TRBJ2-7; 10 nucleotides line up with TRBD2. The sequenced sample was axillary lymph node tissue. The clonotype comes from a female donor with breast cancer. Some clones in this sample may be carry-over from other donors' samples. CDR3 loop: CSASATSGTTPGEQYF. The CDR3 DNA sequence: TGCAGTGCTAGTGCCACTAGCGGGACTACCCCAGGCGAGCAGTACTTC.